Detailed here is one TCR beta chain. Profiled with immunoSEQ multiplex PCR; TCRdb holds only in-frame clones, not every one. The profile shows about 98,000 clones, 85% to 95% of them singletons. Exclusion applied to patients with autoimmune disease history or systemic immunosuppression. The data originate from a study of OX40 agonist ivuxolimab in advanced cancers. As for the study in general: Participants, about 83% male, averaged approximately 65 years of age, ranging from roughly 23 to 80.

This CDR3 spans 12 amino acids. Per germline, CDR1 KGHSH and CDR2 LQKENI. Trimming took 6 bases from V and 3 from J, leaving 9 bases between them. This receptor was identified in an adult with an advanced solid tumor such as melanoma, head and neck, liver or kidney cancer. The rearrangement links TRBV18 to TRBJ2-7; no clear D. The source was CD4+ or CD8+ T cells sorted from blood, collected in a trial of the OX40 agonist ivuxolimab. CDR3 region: CASSPEHYEQYF. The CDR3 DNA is TGTGCCAGCTCTCCAGAGCACTACGAGCAGTACTTC.